A single sample gave rise to the 5 T cell receptor beta chains below, sequenced in a study of cytomegalovirus exposure and HLA in healthy donors. Both 60 Vbeta primers and 13 Jbeta primers went into the PCR. The protocol was immunoSEQ multiplex PCR, while the TCRdb copy is restricted to in-frame clones and leaves out a portion. The top ten clones hold roughly 5% of a sample with over 150,000 clones, 75% to 90% of them seen once. The sequencing input was PBMCs. The receptors were gathered from a young man in good health and CMV-seronegative.

The chain joins TRBV18 to TRBJ2-1, with TRBD2 matching 13 bases. Germline V CDR1 and CDR2: KGHSH, LQKENI. This CDR3 spans 15 amino acids. V dropped 2 bases and J dropped 13; count of bases not matched to a gene: 8. The CDR3 DNA is TGTGCCAGCTCACCAGATGGACTAGCGGGAGAAGTTCAGTTCTTC. As protein: CASSPDGLAGEVQFF. The whole variable domain, filled in from reference TRBV18 and TRBJ2-1, reads NAGVMQNPRHLVRRRGQEARLRCSPMKGHSHVYWYRQLPEEGLKFMVYLQKENIIDESGMPKERFSAEFPKEGPSILRIQQVVRGDSAAYFCASSPDGLAGEVQFFGPGTRLTVL.

The genes are TRBV7-3 and TRBJ2-7; a possible D gene is TRBD2 (5 bases). V dropped 0 bases and J dropped 2 bases, with 17 bases sitting between them. Germline V gene data show CDR1 as SGHTA and CDR2 as FQGTGA. The length of the CDR3 is 17 residues. DNA for the CDR3: TGTGCCAGCAGCTTAACGGGATCGGGGATACTTACCTACGAGCAGTACTTC. Its protein product is CASSLTGSGILTYEQYF.

This chain connects TRBV4-1 to TRBJ2-5; 8 positions match TRBD1. V lost 4 bases to trimming and J lost 5 bases; unmatched junction nucleotides: 9. Germline CDR1 is MGHRA and CDR2 is YSYEKL. The CDR3 loop spans 15 amino acids. CDR3 sequence reads: CASSPAPDRAETQYF. The CDR3 DNA follows: TGCGCCAGCAGCCCCGCCCCGGACAGGGCCGAGACCCAGTACTTC.

This clone was seen a handful of times. This CDR3 is CASSSGGTGELFF. The CDR3 DNA reads as TGTGCCAGCAGCTCTGGGGGGACCGGGGAGCTGTTTTTT. This rearrangement joins TRBV11-2 to TRBJ2-2; TRBD2 is a possible D gene (6 bases). CDR1 and CDR2 (germline): SGHAT, FQNNGV. The CDR3 runs 13 residues. The V and J ends lost 4 bases and 5 bases respectively, with 8 bases between them.

The chain links TRBV5-1 to TRBJ1-1; TRBD1 agrees at 10 bases. Germline CDR1 SGHRS, CDR2 YFSETQ. V lost 3 bases and J lost 10; bases outside the gene matches: 15. The CDR3 spans 16 residues. CDR3 sequence reads: CASSSGPGTGDSAAFF. The CDR3, as DNA: TGCGCCAGCAGCTCGGGGCCCGGGACAGGGGACTCTGCAGCTTTCTTT. Full variable domain (rest looked up from reference TRBV5-1 and TRBJ1-1): KAGVTQTPRYLIKTRGQQVTLSCSPISGHRSVSWYQQTPGQGLQFLFEYFSETQRNKGNFPGRFSGRQFSNSRSEMNVSTLELGDSALYLCASSSGPGTGDSAAFFGQGTRLTVV.